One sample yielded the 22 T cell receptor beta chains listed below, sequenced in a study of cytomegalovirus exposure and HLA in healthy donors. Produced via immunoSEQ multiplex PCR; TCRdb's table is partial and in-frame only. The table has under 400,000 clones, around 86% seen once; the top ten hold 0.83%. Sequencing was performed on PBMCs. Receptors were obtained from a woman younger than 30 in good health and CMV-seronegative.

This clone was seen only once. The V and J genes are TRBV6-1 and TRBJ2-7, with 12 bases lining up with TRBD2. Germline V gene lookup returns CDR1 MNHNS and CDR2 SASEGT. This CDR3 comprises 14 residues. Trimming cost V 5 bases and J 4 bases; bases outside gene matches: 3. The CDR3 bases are TGTGCCAGCAGTCAGACTAGCGGGAGATACGAGCAGTACTTC. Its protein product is CASSQTSGRYEQYF.

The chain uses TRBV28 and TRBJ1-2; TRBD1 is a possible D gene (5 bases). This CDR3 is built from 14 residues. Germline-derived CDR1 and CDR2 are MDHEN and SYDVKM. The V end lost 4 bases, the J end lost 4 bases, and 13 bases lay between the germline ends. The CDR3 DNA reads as TGTGCCAGCAGTTCAACGACAGTTTTCTATGGCTACACCTTC. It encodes CASSSTTVFYGYTF.

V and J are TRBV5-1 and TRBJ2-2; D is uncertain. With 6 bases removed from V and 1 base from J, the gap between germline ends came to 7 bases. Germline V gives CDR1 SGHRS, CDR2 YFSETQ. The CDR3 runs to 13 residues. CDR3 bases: TGCGCCAGCAATGCAGGGAACACCGGGGAGCTGTTTTTT. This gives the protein CASNAGNTGELFF.

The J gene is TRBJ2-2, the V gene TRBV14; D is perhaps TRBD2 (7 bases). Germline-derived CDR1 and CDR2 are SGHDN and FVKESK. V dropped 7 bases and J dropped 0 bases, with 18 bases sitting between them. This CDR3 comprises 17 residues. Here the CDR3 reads CASNFGGLGANTGELFF. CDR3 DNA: TGTGCCAGCAACTTCGGGGGGCTAGGCGCGAACACCGGGGAGCTGTTTTTT.

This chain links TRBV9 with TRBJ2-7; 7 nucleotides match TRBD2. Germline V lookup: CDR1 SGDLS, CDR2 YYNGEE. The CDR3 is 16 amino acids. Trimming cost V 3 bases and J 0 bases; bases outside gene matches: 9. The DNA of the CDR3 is TGTGCCAGCAGCGAGGGAGGGGCGCCTAGCTCCTACGAGCAGTACTTC. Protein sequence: CASSEGGAPSSYEQYF.

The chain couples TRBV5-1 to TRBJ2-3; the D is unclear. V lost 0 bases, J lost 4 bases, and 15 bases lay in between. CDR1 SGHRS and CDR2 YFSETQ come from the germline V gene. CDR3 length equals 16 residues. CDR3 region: CASSLDPLGQADTQYF. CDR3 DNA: TGCGCCAGCAGCTTGGACCCCCTCGGCCAGGCAGATACGCAGTATTTT.

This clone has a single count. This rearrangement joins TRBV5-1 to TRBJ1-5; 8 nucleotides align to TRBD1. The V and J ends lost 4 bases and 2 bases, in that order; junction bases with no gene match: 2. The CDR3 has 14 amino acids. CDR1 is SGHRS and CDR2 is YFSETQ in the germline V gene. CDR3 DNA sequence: TGCGCCAGCAGCCCGACAGGGGGCAATCAGCCCCAGCATTTT. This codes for CASSPTGGNQPQHF.

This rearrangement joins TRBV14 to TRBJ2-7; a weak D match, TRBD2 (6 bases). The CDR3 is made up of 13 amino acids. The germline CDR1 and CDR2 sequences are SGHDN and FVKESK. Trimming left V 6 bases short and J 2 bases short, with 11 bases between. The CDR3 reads CASRPPGAYEQYF. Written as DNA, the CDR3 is TGTGCCAGCAGACCGCCGGGAGCCTACGAGCAGTACTTC.

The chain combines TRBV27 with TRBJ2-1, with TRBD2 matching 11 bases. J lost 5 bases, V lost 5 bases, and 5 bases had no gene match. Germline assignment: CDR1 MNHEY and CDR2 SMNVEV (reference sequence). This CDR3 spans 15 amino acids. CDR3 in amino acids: CASSDGTSGHNEQFF. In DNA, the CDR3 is TGTGCCAGCAGTGACGGGACTAGCGGCCACAATGAGCAGTTCTTC.

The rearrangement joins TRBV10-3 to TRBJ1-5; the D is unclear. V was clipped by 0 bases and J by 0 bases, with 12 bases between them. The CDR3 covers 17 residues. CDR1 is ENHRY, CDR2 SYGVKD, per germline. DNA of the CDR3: TGTGCCATCAGTGAGTCAGGGAGCCGTCTTAGCAATCAGCCCCAGCATTTT. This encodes CAISESGSRLSNQPQHF.

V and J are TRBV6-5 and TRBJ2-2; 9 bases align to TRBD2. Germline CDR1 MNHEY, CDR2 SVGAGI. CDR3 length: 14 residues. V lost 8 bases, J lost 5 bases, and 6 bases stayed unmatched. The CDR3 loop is CASRSGRQTGELFF. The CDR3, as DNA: TGTGCCAGCCGTAGCGGGAGACAGACCGGGGAGCTGTTTTTT.

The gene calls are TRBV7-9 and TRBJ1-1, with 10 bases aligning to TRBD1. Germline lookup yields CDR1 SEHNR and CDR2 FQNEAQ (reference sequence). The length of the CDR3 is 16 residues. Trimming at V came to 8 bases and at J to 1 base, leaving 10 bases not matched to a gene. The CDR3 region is CASSLGDRGKNTEAFF. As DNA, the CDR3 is TGTGCCAGCTCGCTCGGGGACAGGGGTAAGAACACTGAAGCTTTCTTT.

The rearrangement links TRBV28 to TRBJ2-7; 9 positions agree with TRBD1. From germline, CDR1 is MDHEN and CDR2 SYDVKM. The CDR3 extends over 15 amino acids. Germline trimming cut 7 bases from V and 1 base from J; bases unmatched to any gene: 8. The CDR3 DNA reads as TGTGCCAGCACCTCCGGGACAGGGAATTCCTACGAGCAGTACTTC. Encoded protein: CASTSGTGNSYEQYF.

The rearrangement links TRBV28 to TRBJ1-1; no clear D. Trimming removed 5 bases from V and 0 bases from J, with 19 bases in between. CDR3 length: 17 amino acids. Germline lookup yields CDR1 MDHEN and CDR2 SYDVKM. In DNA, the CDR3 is TGTGCCAGCAGTCCCCGCGGACGAGGAGGGATGAACACTGAAGCTTTCTTT. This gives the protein CASSPRGRGGMNTEAFF.

The DNA for the CDR3 is TGTGCCAGCAGCTCGTGGGGAGGGGGCACAGATACGCAGTATTTT. Encoded protein: CASSSWGGGTDTQYF. The chain carries TRBV27 and TRBJ2-3; 7 nucleotides line up with TRBD2. The ends lost 6 bases at V and 1 base at J; junction bases unmatched: 7. The germline gives CDR1 MNHEY, CDR2 SMNVEV (reference sequence). This CDR3 has 15 residues.

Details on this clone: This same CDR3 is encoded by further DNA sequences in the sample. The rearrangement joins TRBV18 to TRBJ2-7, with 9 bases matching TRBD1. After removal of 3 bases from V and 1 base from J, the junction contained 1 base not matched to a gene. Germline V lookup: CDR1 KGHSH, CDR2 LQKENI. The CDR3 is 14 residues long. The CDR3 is CASSPGQGSYEQYF. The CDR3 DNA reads TGTGCCAGCTCACCGGGACAGGGTTCCTACGAGCAGTACTTC.

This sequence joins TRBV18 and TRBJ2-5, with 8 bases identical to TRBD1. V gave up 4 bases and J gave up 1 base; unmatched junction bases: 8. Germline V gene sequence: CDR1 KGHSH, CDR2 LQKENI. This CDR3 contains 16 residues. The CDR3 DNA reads TGTGCCAGCTCACAGAACGGCAGGGGGCCCCAAGAGACCCAGTACTTC. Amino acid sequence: CASSQNGRGPQETQYF.

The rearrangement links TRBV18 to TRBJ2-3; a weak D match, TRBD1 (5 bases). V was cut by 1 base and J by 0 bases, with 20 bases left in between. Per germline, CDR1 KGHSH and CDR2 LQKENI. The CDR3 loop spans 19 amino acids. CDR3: CASSPLPKTGALSTDTQYF. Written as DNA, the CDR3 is TGTGCCAGCTCACCACTACCCAAAACAGGTGCACTTAGCACAGATACGCAGTATTTT.

CDR3 sequence (DNA): TGTGCCTGGGACGCCTACAGCCACGAGCAGTACTTC. This sequence encodes CAWDAYSHEQYF. This chain connects TRBV30 to TRBJ2-7; D gene ambiguous. The V end was cut by 5 bases, the J end by 5 bases, with 13 bases between. The CDR3 is 12 amino acids. Germline CDR1 is GTSNPN and CDR2 is SVGIG (reference sequence).

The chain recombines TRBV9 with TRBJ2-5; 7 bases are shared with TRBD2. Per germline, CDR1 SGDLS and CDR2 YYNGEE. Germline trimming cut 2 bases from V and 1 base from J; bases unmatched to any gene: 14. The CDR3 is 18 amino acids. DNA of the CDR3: TGTGCCAGCAGCGTGGGGGACTACCCCATCAAGACCCAAGAGACCCAGTACTTC. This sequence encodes CASSVGDYPIKTQETQYF.

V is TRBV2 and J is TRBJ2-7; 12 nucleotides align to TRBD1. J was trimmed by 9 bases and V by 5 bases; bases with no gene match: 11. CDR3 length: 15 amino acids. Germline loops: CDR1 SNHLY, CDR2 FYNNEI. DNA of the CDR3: TGTGCCAGCAGTCCTCCGGGACAGGGGGCCTTCGGGCAGTACTTC. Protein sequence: CASSPPGQGAFGQYF.

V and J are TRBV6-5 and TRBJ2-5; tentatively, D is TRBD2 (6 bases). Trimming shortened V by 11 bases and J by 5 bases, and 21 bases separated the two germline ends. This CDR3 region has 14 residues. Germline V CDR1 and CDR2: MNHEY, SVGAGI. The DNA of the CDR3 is TGTGCCTGCAATGGCCGGGGGATAGAGGAGACCCAGTACTTC. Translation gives CACNGRGIEETQYF.